This is a list of T cell receptor beta chains from one sample in a study of shared clonotypes between healthy human individuals. The data were produced by immunoSEQ multiplex PCR, yet TCRdb's version contains in-frame clones alone and is incomplete. The table lists some 2,000,000 clones, roughly 96% of them singletons. The sequenced sample consisted of naive CD4+ T cells sorted from blood. These receptors were collected from a man younger than 30 in good health. Both conserved end residues are part of each CDR3. A D gene is named only where the DNA matches it firmly. For some rows the clone size is stated as once, few or many, or as a class when expanded; others skip it.

CDR3aa	CDR3nt	v_gene	j_gene	d_gene	abundance
CASSLPGWYYEQYF	TGTGCCAGCAGTTTACCCGGGTGGTACTACGAGCAGTACTTC	TRBV28	TRBJ2-7	.	once
CASSFRASSYNSPLHF	TGTGCCAGCAGTTTCAGGGCAAGCTCCTATAATTCACCCCTCCACTTT	TRBV27	TRBJ1-6	.	.
CASSRGGAQGYTF	TGTGCCAGCAGCCGAGGAGGGGCGCAGGGCTACACCTTC	TRBV5-6	TRBJ1-2	.	.
CASSLGGYGNQPQHF	TGCGCCAGCAGCTTGGGCGGTTACGGCAATCAGCCCCAGCATTTT	TRBV5-1	TRBJ1-5	.	.
CASSLGDKGEQFF	TGCGCCAGCAGCTTGGGGGACAAGGGTGAGCAGTTCTTC	TRBV5-1	TRBJ2-1	.	.
CASSLESGVTGTEAFF	TGCGCCAGCAGCTTGGAGAGTGGGGTCACGGGCACTGAAGCTTTCTTT	TRBV5-1	TRBJ1-1	.	.
CASSLVVGGGYYEQYF	TGTGCCAGCAGCTTAGTAGTTGGTGGCGGCTATTACGAGCAGTACTTC	TRBV7-2	TRBJ2-7	.	.
CASSGLTGELFF	TGTGCCAGCAGTGGACTGACCGGGGAGCTGTTTTTT	TRBV25-1	TRBJ2-2	.	.
CASLTENSPLHF	TGTGCCAGCTTGACAGAGAATTCACCCCTCCACTTT	TRBV6-1	TRBJ1-6	.	.
CASSLGDRGDQPQHF	TGTGCCAGCAGCTTAGGGGACAGGGGGGATCAGCCCCAGCATTTT	TRBV7-6	TRBJ1-5	TRBD1	.
CASSQQGGFSNQPQHF	TGCGCCAGCAGCCAGCAGGGAGGTTTCAGCAATCAGCCCCAGCATTTT	TRBV4-1	TRBJ1-5	.	.
CASSSGGSSTDTQYF	TGCGCCAGCAGCTCGGGGGGCTCCAGCACAGATACGCAGTATTTT	TRBV5-1	TRBJ2-3	.	.
CASSTRGAGNTIYF	TGTGCCAGTAGTACCAGGGGAGCTGGAAACACCATATATTTT	TRBV19	TRBJ1-3	.	.
CASSLPGNTIYF	TGCGCCAGCAGCTTGCCCGGAAACACCATATATTTT	TRBV5-1	TRBJ1-3	.	.
CASSPGGLNQPQHF	TGTGCCAGCTCCCCAGGGGGCCTCAATCAGCCCCAGCATTTT	TRBV6-6	TRBJ1-5	TRBD1	.
CASSAAGGPYNEQFF	TGTGCCAGCAGCGCAGCGGGAGGGCCCTACAATGAGCAGTTCTTC	TRBV9	TRBJ2-1	TRBD2	.
CASSSRQKSIDTQYF	TGTGCCAGCAGTTCTAGACAGAAGAGCATAGATACGCAGTATTTT	TRBV28	TRBJ2-3	.	.
CASSEQGTDTQYF	TGTGCCAGCAGTGAACAGGGTACGGATACGCAGTATTTT	TRBV2	TRBJ2-3	.	once
CASSELVLNTGELFF	TGCGCCAGCAGTGAGTTGGTCTTGAACACCGGGGAGCTGTTTTTT	TRBV10-2	TRBJ2-2	.	.
CASTPTGIGNQPQHF	TGTGCCAGCACCCCTACAGGGATTGGCAATCAGCCCCAGCATTTT	TRBV6-6	TRBJ1-5	.	.
CASSPKTSFPGELFF	TGTGCCAGCAGCCCTAAGACTAGCTTCCCCGGGGAGCTGTTTTTT	TRBV2	TRBJ2-2	TRBD2	.
CAWSQGIGTDTQYF	TGTGCCTGGAGTCAAGGGATAGGGACAGATACGCAGTATTTT	TRBV30	TRBJ2-3	.	.
CASSPQGTGYTGELFF	TGTGCCAGCTCACCACAGGGGACTGGATACACCGGGGAGCTGTTTTTT	TRBV18	TRBJ2-2	.	.
CASSPHGGNQPQHF	TGTGCCAGCAGCCCTCATGGGGGGAATCAGCCCCAGCATTTT	TRBV7-9	TRBJ1-5	.	once
CASTPRFRGDIQYF	TGTGCCAGCACCCCCCGGTTTAGGGGGGACATTCAGTACTTC	TRBV9	TRBJ2-4	.	.
CASAGGSETQYF	TGTGCCAGCGCAGGGGGCTCAGAGACCCAGTACTTC	TRBV25-1	TRBJ2-5	TRBD1	.
CASSLGGPSNYGYTF	TGTGCCAGCAGTTTGGGCGGACCATCTAACTATGGCTACACCTTC	TRBV28	TRBJ1-2	.	.
CSVEWGHTEAFF	TGCAGCGTTGAGTGGGGGCACACTGAAGCTTTCTTT	TRBV29-1	TRBJ1-1	.	.
CASSSLAGASGNEQFF	TGTGCCAGCAGCTCACTAGCGGGAGCGTCAGGCAATGAGCAGTTCTTC	TRBV5-4	TRBJ2-1	TRBD2	.
CASSPRLERNEQYF	TGTGCCAGCAGCCCGCGACTAGAAAGGAACGAGCAGTACTTC	TRBV7-2	TRBJ2-7	.	.
CASGAGSGEAFF	TGTGCCAGCGGGGCGGGTTCCGGTGAAGCTTTCTTT	TRBV6-5	TRBJ1-1	.	.
CAISLANNEQFF	TGTGCCATCAGCCTAGCTAACAATGAGCAGTTCTTC	TRBV10-3	TRBJ2-1	.	.
CASSLRTGNNSPLHF	TGCGCCAGCAGCTTGCGGACAGGGAATAATTCACCCCTCCACTTT	TRBV5-1	TRBJ1-6	TRBD1	.
CASRPGGKDTEAFF	TGCGCCAGCAGGCCCGGTGGAAAGGACACTGAAGCTTTCTTT	TRBV10-1	TRBJ1-1	.	.
CASSSLDRGPGQFF	TGTGCCAGCAGCTCCCTGGACAGGGGGCCTGGGCAGTTCTTC	TRBV11-2	TRBJ2-1	TRBD1	.
CASSVGGTTETQYF	TGCGCCAGCAGCGTGGGGGGGACGACGGAGACCCAGTACTTC	TRBV5-1	TRBJ2-5	TRBD2	.
CASNTGAGNTIYF	TGTGCCAGCAATACAGGGGCAGGAAACACCATATATTTT	TRBV6-6	TRBJ1-3	TRBD1	once
CASSFYNSPLHF	TGTGCCAGCAGTTTCTATAATTCACCCCTCCACTTT	TRBV28	TRBJ1-6	.	.
CASALAGTKETQYF	TGTGCCAGCGCACTAGCGGGGACCAAAGAGACCCAGTACTTC	TRBV28	TRBJ2-5	TRBD2	.
CASSDPRTVGANVLTF	TGTGCCAGCAGCGACCCAAGGACAGTCGGGGCCAACGTCCTGACTTTC	TRBV2	TRBJ2-6	.	.
CASSRTPGLGADTQYF	TGTGCCAGCAGCCGAACTCCGGGACTAGGGGCAGATACGCAGTATTTT	TRBV7-9	TRBJ2-3	TRBD2	.
CASSLAGGVPQETQYF	TGTGCTAGCAGCTTAGCCGGTGGGGTCCCCCAAGAGACCCAGTACTTC	TRBV7-7	TRBJ2-5	.	.
CASSLQGSDTQYF	TGTGCCAGCAGTTTACAGGGATCAGATACGCAGTATTTT	TRBV27	TRBJ2-3	.	.
CASSVRGASGNTIYF	TGTGCCAGCAGCGTAAGGGGGGCCTCTGGAAACACCATATATTTT	TRBV9	TRBJ1-3	.	.
CAISEPRTGPTAQYF	TGTGCCATCAGTGAGCCACGGACGGGGCCAACGGCCCAGTACTTC	TRBV10-3	TRBJ2-5	.	.
CASSYSGGTSTDTQYF	TGTGCCAGCAGTTACTCAGGCGGGACTAGCACAGATACGCAGTATTTT	TRBV6-5	TRBJ2-3	.	few
CASSKTGAKASYEQYF	TGTGCCAGCAGTAAAACCGGGGCGAAAGCTTCCTACGAGCAGTACTTC	TRBV2	TRBJ2-7	.	once
CAWRAVGQPQHF	TGTGCCTGGAGGGCAGTCGGTCAGCCCCAGCATTTT	TRBV30	TRBJ1-5	.	.
CASSRDLQGGSGANVLTF	TGCGCCAGCAGCCGGGATCTTCAGGGGGGCTCTGGGGCCAACGTCCTGACTTTC	TRBV4-1	TRBJ2-6	.	.
CASSGQGTGYGYTF	TGTGCCAGCAGCGGTCAGGGGACAGGGTATGGCTACACCTTC	TRBV9	TRBJ1-2	TRBD1	.
CASSKDNNLYNEQFF	TGTGCCAGTAGCAAGGACAATAACCTCTACAATGAGCAGTTCTTC	TRBV19	TRBJ2-1	.	.
CASSPTSGKIYEQYF	TGTGCCAGCTCACCGACTAGCGGAAAGATCTACGAGCAGTACTTC	TRBV18	TRBJ2-7	TRBD2	.
CASSHPQGSGEKLFF	TGTGCCAGCAGCCACCCCCAGGGGTCGGGGGAAAAACTGTTTTTT	TRBV11-2	TRBJ1-4	.	.
CASSLHTSSYNSPLHF	TGTGCCAGCAGCCTCCACACGAGCTCCTATAATTCACCCCTCCACTTT	TRBV5-8	TRBJ1-6	.	.